The present T cell receptor (beta chain) was sequenced within a study of T cell responses to AZD1222 COVID-19 vaccine (dated by TCRdb to the early 2020s). At the level of the whole study: A total of over 230 trial participants underwent TCR sequencing, of whom 207 received two doses of AZD1222 and about 26 received two doses of the MenACWY control vaccine. Enrollment into the trials was organized by age into subgroups of 18-55, 56-69 and 70-plus years, and those subgroups contained around 150, 28 and 57 TCR-sequenced participants, respectively. Points the paper makes about the study in general: In the small 56-69-year group, the increase in depth fell short of significance, most likely because of low power. Nearly half of unique spike-specific TCRs reportedly recognized epitopes outside regions mutated in the B.1.351 and B.1.1.7 variants. Because no day 14 peak-response samples were available, repertoires were characterized only after the peak T cell response. The vaccine-associated CD4 TCRs covered the entire spike protein, and the dominant responses fell in regions 160-218 and 743-854. Most participants were white British and females outnumbered males, and the authors suggested that clonal diversity may have been underestimated. After two AZD1222 doses, spike-specific TCR breadth and depth were significantly higher than at day 0 and than in MenACWY recipients. Only a handful of AZD1222 recipients were SARS-CoV-2 seropositive at baseline, limiting conclusions about previously exposed vaccinees.

The sample's time point label is to be understood as: about 28 days (+/-7) after the second vaccine dose. Because spike-specific TCR depth and breadth did not differ between the two schedules, AZD1222 recipients who got a second dose at roughly 4 weeks were pooled with those who got a second dose at roughly 12 weeks. Vaccinee samples were obtained from the UK trials COV001 and COV002, which included a single-blind randomized controlled phase 2/3 trial of AZD1222 (ChAdOx1 nCoV-19) in healthy adults. For TCRbeta chain sequencing, PBMC samples from trial participants were taken at day 0 and at day 28 after the second dose. As concerns this clone: Its antigen is not yet known. Base qualities were left out, and no much larger clone turns up one base away.

According to the germline V gene (reference sequence), CDR1 reads LNHDA and CDR2 reads SQIVND. Taken from cysteine to phenylalanine, the CDR3 has 16 residues. Only the CDR3 DNA stays, 48 bases, in frame from base 1. V is pruned by 5 bases and J by 0 bases, leaving 6 bases of the junction without a gene match. The CDR3 regions of human TCRbeta chains were subjected to immunosequencing. From the authors' description of their analysis: TCRs in the repertoires were compared against a reference library of SARS-CoV-2-specific TCRs that had been generated with the MIRA antigen-specificity platform. Breadth meant the fraction of unique TCRs that were SARS-CoV-2-associated, whereas depth meant the fraction of total T cells that were SARS-CoV-2-associated. Each spike-specific TCR was assigned to its reactive spike region and to a CD4 or CD8 class using the MIRA data. Log10-transformed breadth and depth values were compared by one-way ANOVA with Sidak's multiple comparisons tests. TCRdb took this table from immuneACCESS and kept in-frame rearrangements with V and J called. Such tables lack part of the clones; where checked against another copy, unresolved V genes explain under half of the gap, and the rest is unexplained. V, J and clone size were drawn from that table, and D and trimming were deduced from the DNA. The sample table shows roughly 190,000 clones, and roughly 92% are seen once. Clones ranked in the top ten supply more than 1.5% of the sample.

The receptor was derived from an adult who received the AZD1222 COVID-19 vaccine. Sample: peripheral blood, taken 28 days after the second AZD1222 dose. In this chain, TRBV19 is recombined with TRBJ1-4; a stretch of 7 junction bases matches TRBD1. The CDR3 region has the sequence CASSDTGVTTNEKLFF. The nucleotides are TGTGCCAGTAGTGACACAGGGGTTACAACTAATGAAAAACTGTTTTTT.